Each of the 27 T cell receptor beta chains below was sequenced from the same sample in a study of shared clonotypes between healthy human individuals. The protocol was immunoSEQ multiplex PCR, while the TCRdb copy is restricted to in-frame clones and leaves out a portion. Of about 490,000 clones listed, around 78% are singletons. The material sequenced was PBMCs. The receptors here all came from a woman aged 40-49 years in good health. Some clones in this sample may be carry-over from other donors' samples.

The chain links TRBV29-1 to TRBJ2-1; 9 nucleotides match TRBD1. CDR3 length: 12 residues. The trim removed 6 bases at V and 9 bases at J, leaving 6 bases unmatched. Looked up from germline, CDR1 is SQVTM and CDR2 is ANQGSEA. The CDR3 here is CSVVTGGFEQFF. The CDR3 DNA reads as TGCAGCGTCGTGACAGGGGGGTTTGAGCAGTTCTTC.

A note on this clone: This likely reflects a read error, since a far larger clone is one base away. The rearrangement links TRBV7-3 to TRBJ2-2; D unclear. The CDR3 extends over 14 amino acids. The V and J ends lost 1 base and 1 base respectively, with 4 bases between them. Germline V gene sequence: CDR1 SGHTA, CDR2 FQGTGA. Written as DNA, the CDR3 is TGTGCCAGCAGCTTAAGGGGGAACACCGGGGAGCTGTTTTTT. Amino acid sequence: CASSLRGNTGELFF.

The V and J genes are TRBV27 and TRBJ1-2; D possibly corresponds to TRBD1 (6 bases). This CDR3 comprises 14 residues. The V gene lost 6 bases and the J gene lost 4 bases, with 15 bases spanning the gap. CDR1 is MNHEY, CDR2 SMNVEV, per germline (reference sequence). This CDR3 is CASSGGHRTYGYTF. The DNA of the CDR3 is TGTGCCAGCAGCGGGGGGCACAGGACCTATGGCTACACCTTC.

This chain joins TRBV20-1 and TRBJ2-5; tentatively, D is TRBD1 (5 bases). Germline loops: CDR1 DFQATT, CDR2 SNEGSKA (reference sequence). The CDR3 contains 11 residues. Trimming stripped 5 bases from V and 5 bases from J, with 9 bases between. In DNA form, the CDR3 reads TGCAGTGCTTGGGGCTGGGAGACCCAGTACTTC. Its translation: CSAWGWETQYF.

This rearrangement joins TRBV6-1 to TRBJ1-1; TRBD1 might be the D (6 bases). Trimming left V 2 bases short and J 0 bases short, with 13 bases between. The CDR3 consists of 16 residues. The V gene's germline CDR1 is MNHNS and CDR2 SASEGT. The CDR3: CASSETQTGLNTEAFF. In DNA, the CDR3 is TGTGCCAGCAGTGAAACCCAGACAGGATTGAACACTGAAGCTTTCTTT.

In its sample, this clone was seen many times. Other DNA sequences in the same sample also yield this CDR3. The genes are TRBV19 and TRBJ2-2; D not certain. Trimming removed 5 bases at V and 6 bases at J, with 13 bases between. This CDR3 is built from 14 residues. The V gene's germline CDR1 is LNHDA and CDR2 SQIVND (reference sequence). The CDR3 nucleotides are TGTGCCAGTAGTCGGACGGTCACTTCCGGGGAGCTGTTTTTT. The encoded protein is CASSRTVTSGELFF.

This chain links TRBV10-3 with TRBJ1-5; weak D call: TRBD1 (5 bases). CDR1 and CDR2 from the germline V gene are ENHRY and SYGVKD. The CDR3 sequence is 13 residues long. The V end was cut by 3 bases, the J end by 5 bases, with 8 bases between. The CDR3 nucleotides are TGTGCCATCAGTGACAGGGAATATCAGCCCCAGCATTTT. Its translation is CAISDREYQPQHF.

The V call is TRBV28, the J call TRBJ1-2, with a weak D call TRBD1 (5 bases). The length of the CDR3 is 16 residues. V shed 7 bases and J shed 5 bases, with 23 bases lying between them. Looked up from germline, CDR1 is MDHEN and CDR2 is SYDVKM. Here the CDR3 DNA reads TGTGCCAGCACTTCCTGGGGGGACGGCAACCTTTATGGCTACACCTTC. This encodes CASTSWGDGNLYGYTF.

V and J are TRBV7-9 and TRBJ2-5, with a tentative D call TRBD1 (5 bases). The CDR3 is 17 residues long. Germline values: CDR1 SEHNR, CDR2 FQNEAQ (reference sequence). The ends were cut back, 4 bases at V and 4 bases at J, with 22 bases in the middle. This CDR3 reads CASSSDRQTFSRETQYF. In DNA form, the CDR3 reads TGTGCCAGCAGCTCTGACCGACAGACATTCTCTAGAGAGACCCAGTACTTC.

Regarding this clone: A far larger clone is a single base away, which makes a read error likely. The rearrangement joins TRBV5-8 to TRBJ2-5; perhaps D is TRBD1 or TRBD2 (5 bases each). The CDR3 has 14 residues. V dropped 4 bases and J dropped 1 base, with 11 bases sitting between them. Germline V gene sequence: CDR1 SGHTS, CDR2 YDEGEE. For the CDR3, the DNA is TGTGCCAGCAGCCAGGGACGGATCCAAGAGACCCAGTACTTC. It codes for CASSQGRIQETQYF.

Concerning this clone: The junction shows a germline mismatch at one end, possibly a read error. This chain links TRBV7-7 with TRBJ2-1, with 8 bases fitting TRBD2. CDR3 length: 16 amino acids. Germline lookup yields CDR1 SSHAT and CDR2 FNYEAQ (reference sequence). CDR3 sequence reads: CASSLNPSGRGNEQFF. For the CDR3, the DNA is TGTGCTAGCAGCTTAAATCCTAGCGGGCGGGGTAATGAGCAGTTCTTC.

The V gene is TRBV7-2, the J gene TRBJ2-7; 10 nucleotides align to TRBD2. This CDR3 comprises 16 residues. Trimming removed 4 bases from V and 7 bases from J; junction bases left unmatched: 13. Germline V gene lookup returns CDR1 SGHTA and CDR2 FQGNSA. The CDR3 DNA sequence: TGTGCCAGCAGCTCACTAGCGGGGAAACAAACTAGGGAGCAGTACTTC. Encoded protein: CASSSLAGKQTREQYF.

The chain carries TRBV10-2 and TRBJ2-3; D call uncertain. Germline lookup yields CDR1 WSHSY and CDR2 SAAADI. The CDR3 has 12 amino acids. Trimming removed 8 bases from V and 4 bases from J, with 10 bases in between. The CDR3 sequence is CASAIWADTQYF. The CDR3 DNA reads TGCGCCAGCGCAATCTGGGCAGATACGCAGTATTTT.

This chain connects TRBV7-3 to TRBJ2-1; 7 bases align to TRBD2. The junction had 4 bases not matched to a gene; V was cut back by 6 bases and J by 8 bases. The CDR3 loop spans 12 amino acids. CDR1 SGHTA and CDR2 FQGTGA come from the germline V gene. CDR3: CASSSREDEQFF. CDR3 DNA: TGTGCCAGCAGTTCCCGGGAGGATGAGCAGTTCTTC. The variable domain in full, with the rest retrieved from reference TRBV7-3 and TRBJ2-1, is GAGVSQTPSNKVTEKGKYVELRCDPISGHTALYWYRQSLGQGPEFLIYFQGTGAADDSGLPNDRFFAVRPEGSVSTLKIQRTERGDSAVYLCASSSREDEQFFGPGTRLTVL.

This clone was seen many times. The rearrangement uses TRBV9 and TRBJ2-7; D call uncertain. Trimming stripped 4 bases from V and 2 bases from J, with 22 bases between. Germline CDR1 is SGDLS and CDR2 is YYNGEE. The CDR3 runs to 17 residues. The CDR3 DNA reads TGTGCCAGCAGCCCCACCGCGTCCGGAAGACGAACCTACGAGCAGTACTTC. Translating gives CASSPTASGRRTYEQYF.

CDR3 bases: TGTGCCAGCAGCTTGGAGGGCGGGAGGTACAATGAGCAGTTCTTC. Protein sequence: CASSLEGGRYNEQFF. The rearrangement uses TRBV5-4 and TRBJ2-1, with 8 bases that match TRBD2. Unmatched junction bases numbered 3, after V lost 0 bases and J lost 4 bases. The CDR3 runs 15 residues. Germline V gene lookup returns CDR1 SGHNT and CDR2 YYREEE (reference sequence).

The chain is built from TRBV4-1 and TRBJ1-1; 7 bases agree with TRBD1. V trimming: 0 bases; J trimming: 4 bases; junction bases outside the gene matches: 11. Germline V CDR1 and CDR2: MGHRA, YSYEKL. The CDR3 has 17 residues. In DNA form, the CDR3 reads TGCGCCAGCAGCCAAGACGCTTACAGGGGTTTTTCCACTGAAGCTTTCTTT. Translated, it gives CASSQDAYRGFSTEAFF.

The chain carries TRBV7-9 and TRBJ2-7; 7 bases align to TRBD2. The CDR3 is 14 amino acids. The J segment lost 2 bases and the V segment lost 5 bases, leaving 6 bases of the junction unmatched. Germline assignment: CDR1 SEHNR and CDR2 FQNEAQ (reference sequence). CDR3 nucleotide sequence: TGTGCCAGCAGCGAGACTAGCATCCCCTACGAGCAGTACTTC. This codes for CASSETSIPYEQYF.

On this clone: Just one base apart from a much larger clone, this may be a read error. The gene calls are TRBV7-8 and TRBJ2-2, with TRBD1 matching 9 bases. This CDR3 spans 15 amino acids. Germline CDR1 is SGHVS and CDR2 is FQNEAQ. With 5 bases clipped from V and 3 bases from J, the junction kept 4 bases outside the gene matches. The CDR3 nucleotides read TGTGCCAGCAGCAACCGGGACAGGGACACCGGGGAGCTGTTTTTT. Its translation is CASSNRDRDTGELFF.

The gene calls are TRBV7-2 and TRBJ2-5; 11 bases are a match to TRBD1. The J call may be faulty, since TRBJ2-7 better matches the DNA end. This CDR3 has 16 amino acids. In germline, CDR1 is SGHTA, CDR2 FQGNSA. The CDR3 DNA reads as TGTGCCAGCAGCTTAGCAGGGACAGGGGGACCCTACGAGCAGTACTTC. Protein: CASSLAGTGGPYEQYF.

This chain joins TRBV11-2 and TRBJ2-3, with TRBD2 as a possible D gene (7 bases). The CDR3 is made up of 13 amino acids. Trimming removed 5 bases from V and 6 bases from J, with 12 bases in between. CDR1 SGHAT and CDR2 FQNNGV come from the germline V gene. DNA of the CDR3: TGTGCCAGCAGCGTAAGGGGGGGGGATACGCAGTATTTT. Amino acid sequence: CASSVRGGDTQYF.

The chain carries TRBV6-1 and TRBJ1-2; tentative D call: TRBD1 (5 bases). This CDR3 has 15 residues. Germline V CDR1 and CDR2: MNHNS, SASEGT. V was pared by 6 bases and J by 0 bases, with 14 bases between. The CDR3 reads CASSISRDANYGYTF. In DNA, the CDR3 is TGTGCCAGCAGCATATCCCGGGACGCTAACTATGGCTACACCTTC.

This chain connects TRBV10-3 to TRBJ2-7; 7 bases line up with TRBD1. The germline CDR1 and CDR2 sequences are ENHRY and SYGVKD. The trim removed 3 bases at V and 0 bases at J, leaving 5 bases unmatched. The CDR3 sequence is 15 residues long. The CDR3 protein is CAISDTGASSYEQYF. CDR3 nucleotides: TGTGCCATCAGTGATACAGGGGCAAGCTCCTACGAGCAGTACTTC.

The J gene is TRBJ2-2, the V gene TRBV30, with D unresolved. The V end lost 3 bases, the J end lost 0 bases, and 17 bases lay between the germline ends. The CDR3 has 17 residues. Germline values: CDR1 GTSNPN, CDR2 SVGIG (reference sequence). CDR3 amino acids: CAWSPAIRRSNTGELFF. The CDR3 DNA is TGTGCCTGGAGCCCCGCGATCCGCAGGTCGAACACCGGGGAGCTGTTTTTT.

The chain has TRBV11-2 and TRBJ2-5; D is possibly TRBD1 (5 bases). The CDR3 has 13 residues. V was trimmed by 1 base and J by 5 bases, leaving 8 bases between them. The germline V gene encodes CDR1 SGHAT and CDR2 FQNNGV. DNA for the CDR3: TGTGCCAGCAGCTTAGCAGGGTGGGAGACCCAGTACTTC. Translation gives CASSLAGWETQYF.

The J gene is TRBJ2-6, the V gene TRBV7-2, with 8 bases identical to TRBD2. The CDR3 is made up of 16 amino acids. The ends lost 5 bases at V and 1 base at J; junction bases unmatched: 4. The V gene's germline CDR1 is SGHTA and CDR2 FQGNSA. CDR3 sequence: CASSPRGGSGANVLTF. The CDR3 region has the DNA TGTGCCAGCAGCCCCCGGGGGGGATCTGGGGCCAACGTCCTGACTTTC.

The table lists this clone with a count of one. This chain connects TRBV6-5 to TRBJ1-3, with 10 nucleotides matching TRBD1. The CDR3 is 13 residues long. CDR1 MNHEY and CDR2 SVGAGI come from the germline V gene. The V gene end was trimmed by 7 bases and the J gene end by 6 bases; junction bases not matched to a gene: 3. The CDR3 spells CASIDRGLNTIYF. Written as DNA, the CDR3 is TGTGCCAGCATCGACAGGGGGCTAAACACCATATATTTT.